Listed here are 21 T cell receptor beta chains from one sample, sequenced in a study of T-cell memory formation after mild COVID-19. TCRdb used MiXCR to reprocess the 5' RACE reads, holding one entry per CDR3 protein. The sample lists roughly 130,000 distinct CDR3 sequences, about 6.5% occurring once. Material for sequencing was PBMCs or a T cell subset sorted from them (not recorded which). The receptor set was obtained from an adult woman who had mild COVID-19 (a few samples of this study predate the infection). Cell type and time point are not known.

The rearrangement joins TRBV3-1 to TRBJ1-3; D not resolved. The CDR3 loop spans 12 amino acids. Per germline, CDR1 LGHDT and CDR2 YNNKEL (reference sequence). The V and J ends lost 0 bases and 8 bases respectively, with 5 bases between them. This chain's CDR3 is CASSQEADTIYF. CDR3 DNA: TGTGCCAGCAGCCAAGAGGCAGACACCATATATTTT.

The chain couples TRBV13 to TRBJ1-4; possibly TRBD1 for D (6 bases). V dropped 5 bases and J dropped 6 bases, with 13 bases sitting between them. CDR3 length: 14 residues. CDR1 and CDR2 (germline): PRHDT, FYEKMQ (reference sequence). The CDR3 region has the DNA TGTGCCAGCAGCCTCCGAACAGGGCATGAAAAACTGTTTTTT. It yields the protein CASSLRTGHEKLFF.

The chain joins TRBV12-3 or TRBV12-4 to TRBJ2-7; 7 nucleotides agree with TRBD2. J lost 3 bases, V lost 5 bases, and 7 bases had no gene match. The CDR3 length is 14 residues. CDR3 DNA sequence: TGTGCCAGCAGTCCCCGGACTAGATTCTACGAGCAGTACTTC. Its protein product is CASSPRTRFYEQYF.

The table lists this clonotype with a few counts. The CDR3 DNA reads TGTGCCAGCAGCCCGACCGGGACAGGGAACACTGAAGCTTTCTTT. It is translated as CASSPTGTGNTEAFF. V and J are TRBV6-5 and TRBJ1-1; the match to TRBD1 covers 8 bases. The V and J ends lost 6 bases and 1 base, in that order; junction bases with no gene match: 7. CDR1 MNHEY and CDR2 SVGAGI come from the germline V gene. CDR3 length: 15 residues.

The chain combines TRBV3-1 with TRBJ1-6; maybe TRBD1 (5 bases). CDR3 length: 14 amino acids. CDR1 and CDR2 from the germline V gene are LGHDT and YNNKEL (reference sequence). Deletions cut 0 bases from V and 10 bases from J, with 10 bases between. In DNA, the CDR3 is TGTGCCAGCAGCCAAGACGGGGGAGGGTCACCCCTCCACTTT. Its protein product is CASSQDGGGSPLHF.

The chain recombines TRBV18 with TRBJ2-5, with 10 bases fitting TRBD1. Germline V gives CDR1 KGHSH, CDR2 LQKENI. The CDR3 has 14 residues. Unmatched junction bases numbered 3, after V lost 3 bases and J lost 5 bases. CDR3 loop: CASSPPGQGETQYF. DNA of the CDR3: TGTGCCAGCTCACCTCCGGGACAGGGGGAGACCCAGTACTTC.

This clonotype was seen many times. The chain joins TRBV5-1 to TRBJ2-3, with a possible D match to TRBD2 (7 bases). The CDR3 has 16 residues. Trimming removed 5 bases at V and 1 base at J, with 17 bases between. Germline V CDR1 and CDR2: SGHRS, YFSETQ. The CDR3 DNA follows: TGCGCCAGCAGTCTTGGGGGGGGCGAAGGCACAGATACGCAGTATTTT. Its protein product is CASSLGGGEGTDTQYF.

This clonotype was recorded many times. The V call is TRBV7-2, the J call TRBJ2-3, with TRBD2 identical over 9 bases. CDR3 length equals 16 residues. Per the germline V gene, CDR1 is SGHTA and CDR2 is FQGNSA. V shed 1 base and J 2 bases; nucleotides not matched to a gene: 4. As DNA, the CDR3 is TGTGCCAGCAGCTTAGGCGGCGGGAGGGCCACAGATACGCAGTATTTT. This codes for CASSLGGGRATDTQYF.

This clonotype was counted only a few times. V and J are TRBV5-1 and TRBJ1-2; D unresolved. V lost 0 bases and J 1 base, leaving 10 bases between the germline ends. Germline assignment: CDR1 SGHRS and CDR2 YFSETQ. CDR3 size: 15 residues. The CDR3 coding sequence is TGCGCCAGCAGCTTGGGTGATAAAGATAACTATGGCTACACCTTC. This translates into CASSLGDKDNYGYTF.

This clonotype was observed a handful of times. The V and J genes are TRBV19 and TRBJ2-3, with D possibly TRBD2 on 6 matching bases. Germline CDR1 is LNHDA and CDR2 is SQIVND (reference sequence). The CDR3 has 13 residues. The CDR3 DNA reads as TGTGCAAGTGAGGAGGGTGGCACAGATACGCAGTATTTT. Translated, it gives CASEEGGTDTQYF.

The V and J genes are TRBV6-1 and TRBJ2-5, with 8 bases fitting TRBD2. The length of the CDR3 is 15 residues. Germline CDR1 MNHNS, CDR2 SASEGT. V was pared by 6 bases and J by 4 bases, with 10 bases of the junction left unmatched. The CDR3 spells CASSGGVGVTETQYF. CDR3 DNA: TGTGCCAGCAGCGGGGGGGTGGGGGTAACAGAGACCCAGTACTTC.

V usage is TRBV7-2 and J usage is TRBJ2-1, with D possibly being TRBD2 (6 bases). CDR1 is SGHTA and CDR2 is FQGNSA in the germline V gene. Trimming stripped 2 bases from V and 2 bases from J, with 13 bases between. This CDR3 has 16 residues. CDR3: CASSLSRSGTYNEQFF. As DNA, the CDR3 is TGTGCCAGCAGCTTATCCCGTAGCGGAACCTACAATGAGCAGTTCTTC.

This clonotype came up many times. The J gene is TRBJ2-7, the V gene TRBV7-2; D remains ambiguous. V was clipped by 4 bases and J by 1 base, with 5 bases between them. The CDR3 covers 12 residues. Per germline, CDR1 SGHTA and CDR2 FQGNSA. CDR3 coding DNA: TGTGCCAGCAGCTCGACATCCTACGAGCAGTACTTC. Its translation is CASSSTSYEQYF.

This chain links TRBV6-5 with TRBJ1-3; the D is unclear. V lost 6 bases, J lost 1 base, and 13 bases lay in between. The CDR3 is 15 amino acids. Germline CDR1 is MNHEY and CDR2 is SVGAGI. CDR3 region: CASRQTQSSGNTIYF. The CDR3 DNA follows: TGTGCCAGCAGGCAGACCCAGTCTTCTGGAAACACCATATATTTT.

This clonotype has just a few counts. V gene TRBV12-3 or TRBV12-4 combines with J gene TRBJ1-1; D is perhaps TRBD1 (5 bases). With 5 bases removed from V and 0 bases from J, the gap between germline ends came to 10 bases. The CDR3 contains 14 residues. The CDR3 nucleotides read TGTGCCAGCAGTGGGACTTCCATGAACACTGAAGCTTTCTTT. Translating gives CASSGTSMNTEAFF.

This clonotype was counted between two and nine times. The gene calls are TRBV7-8 and TRBJ2-7; weak D call: TRBD1 (5 bases). CDR3 length equals 14 residues. Germline V CDR1 and CDR2: SGHVS, FQNEAQ. V was clipped by 3 bases and J by 9 bases, with 18 bases between them. The CDR3 reads CASSLGTYQGWQYF. The CDR3 DNA reads TGTGCCAGCAGCTTGGGCACATATCAGGGCTGGCAGTACTTC. The complete variable domain, with remaining parts taken from reference TRBV7-8 and TRBJ2-7, reads GAGVSQSPRYKVAKRGQDVALRCDPISGHVSLFWYQQALGQGPEFLTYFQNEAQLDKSGLPSDRFFAERPEGSVSTLKIQRTQQEDSAVYLCASSLGTYQGWQYFGPGTRLTVT.

This sequence joins TRBV11-2 and TRBJ1-1; D is unclear. With 2 bases removed from V and 6 bases from J, the gap between germline ends came to 7 bases. CDR1 and CDR2 (germline): SGHAT, FQNNGV. The CDR3 runs to 12 residues. The CDR3 region is CASSLFGPEAFF. CDR3 coding DNA: TGTGCCAGCAGCTTATTTGGGCCTGAAGCTTTCTTT.

This clonotype has ten or more counts. This chain uses TRBV7-2 with TRBJ2-7, with D perhaps TRBD1 (6 bases). Trimming took off 1 base at V and 0 bases at J, with 10 bases between the two ends. The germline V gene has CDR1 SGHTA and CDR2 FQGNSA. This CDR3 is built from 15 residues. The CDR3 reads CASSLDRVTSYEQYF. For the CDR3, the DNA is TGTGCCAGCAGCTTAGACAGGGTTACCTCCTACGAGCAGTACTTC. The whole variable domain, filled in from reference TRBV7-2 and TRBJ2-7, reads GAGVSQSPSNKVTEKGKDVELRCDPISGHTALYWYRQSLGQGLEFLIYFQGNSAPDKSGLPSDRFSAERTGGSVSTLTIQRTQQEDSAVYLCASSLDRVTSYEQYFGPGTRLTVT.

This clonotype was recorded many times. This sequence joins TRBV5-1 and TRBJ2-3, with D possibly being TRBD1 or TRBD2 (6 bases each). The CDR3 has 14 residues. Germline values: CDR1 SGHRS, CDR2 YFSETQ. Deletions cut 4 bases from V and 2 bases from J, with 11 bases between. CDR3 in amino acids: CASSPGGNTDTQYF. In DNA form, the CDR3 reads TGCGCCAGCAGCCCCGGGGGCAACACAGATACGCAGTATTTT.

This clonotype appeared a few times. The chain is built from TRBV2 and TRBJ1-5; maybe TRBD1 (6 bases). This CDR3 contains 15 residues. Germline V gives CDR1 SNHLY, CDR2 FYNNEI. V was shortened by 1 base and J by 6 bases, with 13 bases between the two germline ends. The CDR3 spells CASSEVLAGVQPQHF. The CDR3 DNA is TGTGCCAGCAGTGAAGTCCTGGCAGGGGTTCAGCCCCAGCATTTT.

This clonotype was recorded a few times. This sequence joins TRBV5-1 and TRBJ2-5, with D maybe TRBD2 (7 bases). This CDR3 comprises 14 residues. CDR1 is SGHRS and CDR2 is YFSETQ in the germline V gene. The V end was cut by 5 bases, the J end by 5 bases, with 16 bases between. CDR3 DNA: TGCGCCAGCAGATACCTTCGGGGGGCCGAGACCCAGTACTTC. This gives the protein CASRYLRGAETQYF.